This T cell receptor (beta chain) was captured in a study of regulatory T cells in long-lasting Graves disease. V was shortened by 4 bases and J by 0 bases, with 18 bases between the two germline ends. The CDR3 is made up of 17 amino acids. In this sample, this clonotype turned up many times. CDR3 regions were amplified by Arm-PCR using iRepertoire HTBI primers to build TCR beta libraries. TCRdb processed the multiplex PCR reads anew with MiXCR; each CDR3 protein has one entry. Here the sample spans 400,000 to 550,000 distinct CDR3 sequences, 14% to 15% being singletons. The time point denotes: newly diagnosed GD, antithyroid drugs for less than 3 months. PBMCs were the source of the RNA used for TCR sequencing. The data were also submitted as part of a second study, on T cells in Graves' hyperthyroidism and ophthalmopathy. As that study records: When ophthalmopathy did not progress within 18 months, Graves' hyperthyroidism was considered stable.

The TCR was taken from a woman in her twenties or thirties with Graves disease. The gene calls are TRBV12-3 or TRBV12-4 and TRBJ1-2; maybe TRBD1 (5 bases). Source: peripheral blood mononuclear cells (PBMCs), taken at new diagnosis, from a patient treated with antithyroid drugs. The CDR3 is CASSSSGPRYANYGYTF. The CDR3 DNA is TGTGCCAGCAGTTCATCGGGACCCCGATACGCTAACTATGGCTACACCTTC.